The T cell receptor (beta chain) under discussion was sequenced for a study of T cells in women clearing cervical HPV infection. Clones were sequenced by immunoSEQ multiplex PCR, and TCRdb holds only the in-frame ones, with some missing. The sample's table shows roughly 42,000 clones. A word on this clone: Its antigen is currently unknown. The observed sequence ends 3 residues before the CDR3 terminus, with the missing tail filled in from the germline J gene.

Study observations and caveats: Effector/memory and HPV-specific T cells were not isolated, and association timing is unknown.

From germline, CDR1 is SGHRS and CDR2 YFSETQ. The CDR3 contains 14 residues. V was shortened by 1 base and J by 1 base, with 8 bases between the two germline ends. Sequencing was carried out using blood buffy coat. The chain couples TRBV5-1 to TRBJ1-1; D is unclear. This clonotype was sampled from a woman aged 18 to 75 with a cervical HPV16 infection that either progressed to CIN3+ or cleared (not recorded which). The CDR3 here is CASSLKARNTEAFF. The sequenced part of the CDR3 DNA is TGCGCCAGCAGCTTGAAGGCACGGAACACTGAA.